The source of this T cell receptor (beta chain) is a study of blood T cell repertoires in COVID-19. The data were produced by immunoSEQ multiplex PCR, yet TCRdb's version contains in-frame clones alone and is incomplete. This table has nearly 250,000 clones, about 82% appearing once. J was trimmed by 2 bases and V by 2 bases; bases with no gene match: 9. The CDR3 runs 17 residues. In germline, CDR1 is SGHRS, CDR2 YFSETQ. The chain recombines TRBV5-1 with TRBJ2-1, with 8 bases aligning to TRBD1. Sequencing was carried out using PBMCs or T cells enriched from blood (not recorded which). This clonotype was sampled from a woman in her 50s with acute COVID-19. The DNA for the CDR3 is TGCGCCAGCAGCTTAATCTCAGGGGGCCCGCCCTACAATGAGCAGTTCTTC. It codes for CASSLISGGPPYNEQFF.